This is a list of T cell receptor beta chains from one sample in a study of CD8+CD57+ T cells in acquired aplastic anemia. TCRdb analysed the reads with MiXCR anew, one entry per CDR3 protein. The profile covers roughly 81,000 distinct CDR3 sequences, with 40% to 55% appearing a single time and 66% taken by the ten largest. Material for sequencing was sorted CD4+, CD8+, or CD8+CD57+ T cells (not recorded which) from PBMCs. These receptor sequences come from a human donor in good health, serving as a control. Each CDR3 is given with its conserved first and last residue. The D gene is left open where the match is weak. A clone size is listed for some rows: how often the clone was seen (once, few, many), or a class if it is expanded.

v_gene,abundance,d_gene,j_gene,CDR3aa,CDR3nt
TRBV10-3,once,TRBD2,TRBJ2-2,CAISESGARIAGDVTGELFF,TGTGCCATCAGTGAGTCCGGGGCTAGGATAGCGGGGGACGTCACCGGGGAGCTGTTTTTT
TRBV3-1,few,TRBD2,TRBJ2-1,CASSQVVSSGSHEQFF,TGTGCCAGCAGCCAAGTGGTTTCTAGCGGGAGCCATGAGCAGTTCTTC
TRBV5-1,many,-,TRBJ2-7,CASSLAGGPSSYEQYF,TGCGCCAGCAGCTTGGCCGGGGGTCCGAGCTCCTACGAGCAGTACTTC
TRBV4-1,-,TRBD1,TRBJ1-4,CASSGTGRDEKLFF,TGCGCCAGCAGCGGGACAGGGAGGGATGAAAAACTGTTTTTT
TRBV7-9,-,-,TRBJ2-7,CASSLQRISYEQYF,TGTGCCAGCAGCTTACAAAGGATTTCCTACGAGCAGTACTTC
TRBV7-9,few,-,TRBJ2-5,CASSLVEEETQYF,TGTGCCAGCAGCTTAGTCGAGGAAGAGACCCAGTACTTC
TRBV7-9,-,TRBD1,TRBJ1-4,CAGIRGLDEKLFF,TGTGCCGGTATCAGGGGGCTAGATGAAAAACTGTTTTTT
TRBV19,-,-,TRBJ2-5,CASSLAREETQYF,TGTGCCAGCAGCTTAGCTAGGGAGGAGACCCAGTACTTC
TRBV3-1,many,-,TRBJ1-2,CASSQHGTNYGYTF,TGTGCCAGCAGCCAACACGGGACAAACTATGGCTACACCTTC
TRBV5-1,many,TRBD2,TRBJ2-1,CASSQSGDEQFF,TGCGCCAGCAGCCAAAGCGGGGATGAGCAGTTCTTC
TRBV9,-,-,TRBJ1-4,CASSPESGTPTEKLFF,TGTGCCAGCAGCCCTGAATCCGGGACCCCTACGGAAAAACTGTTTTTT
TRBV29-1,many,-,TRBJ2-7,CSVVVPVDYEQYF,TGCAGCGTTGTTGTGCCGGTTGACTACGAGCAGTACTTC
TRBV9,-,-,TRBJ2-3,CASSVAGASDTQYF,TGTGCCAGCAGCGTAGCAGGGGCGTCAGATACGCAGTATTTT
TRBV12-3/TRBV12-4,-,-,TRBJ2-1,CASSIKPLGTLNEQFF,TGTGCCAGCAGCATTAAACCCCTCGGGACACTCAATGAGCAGTTCTTC
TRBV14,-,-,TRBJ1-3,CASSQVSQGVHTIYF,TGTGCCAGCAGCCAAGTCTCCCAGGGCGTACACACCATATATTTT
TRBV25-1,-,TRBD1,TRBJ1-2,CASSGDRGNYGYTF,TGTGCCAGCAGCGGGGACAGGGGAAACTATGGCTACACCTTC
TRBV19,-,TRBD2,TRBJ2-7,CASASGRAHEQYF,TGTGCCAGTGCTAGCGGGAGGGCCCACGAGCAGTACTTC
TRBV10-2,-,TRBD2,TRBJ2-7,CASRLADYEQYF,TGCGCCAGCAGACTAGCGGACTACGAGCAGTACTTC
TRBV6-1,many,TRBD2,TRBJ2-5,CASRASGGIQETQYF,TGTGCCAGCAGGGCTAGCGGGGGGATACAAGAGACCCAGTACTTC
TRBV5-1,-,TRBD2,TRBJ2-3,CASSLGLAGGPYTDTQYF,TGCGCCAGCAGCTTGGGACTAGCGGGAGGGCCCTACACAGATACGCAGTATTTT
TRBV5-5,many,-,TRBJ1-1,CASEEGYGEAFF,TGTGCCAGCGAGGAGGGTTACGGTGAAGCTTTCTTT
TRBV10-3,many,-,TRBJ2-7,CAISELGLPYEQYF,TGTGCCATCAGTGAGTTGGGACTTCCCTACGAGCAGTACTTC
TRBV4-2,many,-,TRBJ2-7,CASSQDEGHTYEQYF,TGTGCCAGCAGCCAAGACGAGGGACACACCTACGAGCAGTACTTC
TRBV12-3/TRBV12-4,many,-,TRBJ2-7,CASSYSGPYEQYF,TGTGCCAGCAGCTATAGCGGACCCTACGAGCAGTACTTC
TRBV6-1,-,TRBD1,TRBJ1-5,CASSPVQDLTGNQPQHF,TGTGCCAGCAGTCCTGTACAGGACCTGACAGGGAATCAGCCCCAGCATTTT
TRBV12-5,few,-,TRBJ2-5,CASRARLGEETQYF,TGTGCTAGTAGGGCTAGACTAGGTGAAGAGACCCAGTACTTC
TRBV9,-,TRBD2,TRBJ2-3,CASSEGGSSGDTRYF,TGTGCCAGCAGCGAGGGAGGTTCTAGCGGTGATACGCGGTATTTT
TRBV15,-,TRBD2,TRBJ2-1,CATSRGEGRGGYNEQFF,TGTGCCACCAGCAGAGGGGAGGGGCGGGGAGGCTACAATGAGCAGTTCTTC
TRBV20-1,many,TRBD1,TRBJ1-1,CSARGHKGQPSMNTEAFF,TGCAGTGCTAGGGGACATAAGGGACAGCCGAGTATGAACACTGAAGCTTTCTTT
TRBV7-3,-,TRBD2,TRBJ2-7,CASSVAGGTYEQYF,TGTGCCAGCAGCGTAGCGGGGGGAACCTACGAGCAGTACTTC
TRBV5-1,-,TRBD2,TRBJ2-1,CASSPTSGGYNEQFF,TGCGCCAGCAGCCCTACTAGCGGGGGCTACAATGAGCAGTTCTTC
TRBV3-1,many,TRBD1,TRBJ1-2,CASSQWTGEYGYTF,TGTGCCAGCAGCCAATGGACAGGGGAATATGGCTACACCTTC
TRBV6-2/TRBV6-3,-,-,TRBJ1-1,CARSRLRTANTEAFF,TGTGCCCGCAGTAGACTCCGGACAGCGAACACTGAAGCTTTCTTT
TRBV27,many,TRBD2,TRBJ2-7,CASSLSGAPQAEQYF,TGTGCCAGCAGTTTGAGCGGGGCACCCCAGGCCGAGCAGTACTTC
TRBV15,many,TRBD1,TRBJ1-2,CATYGTDGYTF,TGTGCCACGTATGGGACAGATGGCTACACCTTC
TRBV5-1,-,-,TRBJ2-6,CASSLSRGANVLTF,TGCGCCAGCAGCTTGAGCCGAGGGGCCAACGTCCTGACTTTC
TRBV10-3,many,-,TRBJ2-3,CAISESDTRTDTQYF,TGTGCCATCAGTGAGTCGGACACCCGCACAGATACGCAGTATTTT
TRBV15,-,-,TRBJ1-1,CATSRERGIYTEAFF,TGTGCCACCAGCAGAGAAAGAGGGATTTACACTGAAGCTTTCTTT
TRBV2,-,-,TRBJ1-1,CASNSRVGTEAFF,TGTGCCAGCAACTCCAGGGTGGGCACTGAAGCTTTCTTT
TRBV2,many,-,TRBJ2-7,CASSPLTSSSYEQYF,TGTGCCAGCAGCCCGCTAACATCATCCTCCTACGAGCAGTACTTC
TRBV24-1,-,TRBD1,TRBJ1-6,CATSGQGGNSPPHF,TGTGCCACCAGTGGACAGGGGGGCAATTCACCCCCCCACTTT
TRBV27,-,-,TRBJ2-1,CASSLWDEQFF,TGTGCCAGCAGTCTCTGGGATGAGCAGTTCTTC
TRBV7-6,many,TRBD1,TRBJ1-1,CASSTGTGGMNTEAFF,TGTGCCAGCAGCACCGGGACAGGAGGAATGAACACTGAAGCTTTCTTT
TRBV25-1,-,TRBD1,TRBJ1-6,CASSYGQGDSPLHF,TGTGCCAGCAGTTATGGACAGGGGGATTCACCCCTCCACTTT
TRBV29-1,few,-,TRBJ1-2,CSVEISGGDGYTF,TGCAGCGTTGAGATATCCGGGGGCGATGGCTACACCTTC
TRBV7-9,few,-,TRBJ1-4,CASSLGGASNEKLFF,TGTGCCAGCAGCTTGGGTGGGGCCTCTAATGAAAAACTGTTTTTT
TRBV29-1,-,TRBD1,TRBJ1-6,CSAGDRYDSPLHF,TGCAGCGCCGGGGACAGGTACGATTCACCCCTCCACTTT
TRBV20-1,once,-,TRBJ2-2,CSGNTGELFF,TGCAGTGGGAACACCGGGGAGCTGTTTTTT
TRBV29-1,many,-,TRBJ1-5,CSVQDGYGNQPQHF,TGCAGCGTTCAGGACGGTTATGGCAATCAGCCCCAGCATTTT
TRBV5-5,many,-,TRBJ1-6,CASSLYGGTNSPLHF,TGTGCCAGCTCCTTATATGGGGGAACGAACTCACCCCTCCACTTT
TRBV6-2/TRBV6-3,-,-,TRBJ1-4,CASSYLSFGVVGFNEKLFF,TGTGCCAGCAGTTACTTATCGTTCGGTGTTGTCGGCTTTAATGAAAAACTGTTTTTT
TRBV9,many,TRBD2,TRBJ2-7,CASSVAAGEIYEQYF,TGTGCCAGCAGCGTAGCCGCGGGGGAGATCTACGAGCAGTACTTC
TRBV20-1,many,-,TRBJ2-1,CSAREEGSGEQFF,TGCAGTGCTAGAGAGGAGGGGAGCGGTGAGCAGTTCTTC
TRBV15,-,TRBD1,TRBJ1-4,CATSRVGTANEKLFF,TGTGCCACCAGCAGAGTGGGGACAGCTAATGAAAAACTGTTTTTT
TRBV4-1,many,-,TRBJ2-7,CASSQQAASGYEQYF,TGCGCCAGCAGCCAGCAGGCGGCCAGCGGCTACGAGCAGTACTTC